This T cell receptor (beta chain) was profiled in a study of T-cell memory formation after mild COVID-19. Study at large: TCR clusters were mostly confined to one donor each. Study results and caveats: Contracting clones localized mainly to CM and EM when CD4+ and mainly to EMRA when CD8+. Contracting clones from day 15 to 85 had balanced CD4/CD8; later expanders favoured CD4+. Still unconfirmed is whether the second-wave clones peaking on day 37 recognized SARS-CoV-2.

Each CDR3 protein is one row after TCRdb ran MiXCR on the 5' RACE reads. Of some 600,000 distinct CDR3 sequences in the sample, approximately 15% were seen once. This clonotype has a count of ten or more. Antigen: not known. Trimming took 5 bases from V and 2 from J, leaving 16 bases between them. The CDR3 extends over 15 amino acids. Germline-derived CDR1 and CDR2 are SEHNR and FQNEAQ (reference sequence). Sequenced material: PBMCs or a T cell subset sorted from them (not recorded which). This chain uses TRBV7-9 with TRBJ2-7, with D tentatively TRBD1 (5 bases). The receptor was derived from an adult woman who had mild COVID-19 (a few samples of this study predate the infection). Cell type and time point are not known. CDR3 bases: TGTGCCAGCAGCCCCGACAGCTACTCACCCTACGAGCAGTACTTC. Its translation is CASSPDSYSPYEQYF.